These T cell receptor beta chains were read from a single sample in a study of blood T cell repertoires in COVID-19. Produced via immunoSEQ multiplex PCR; TCRdb's table is partial and in-frame only. This table holds roughly 120,000 clones, 82% found once. The sample consisted of peripheral blood. The receptor source for this set is a man aged 70 or older with acute or convalescent COVID-19. CDR3s include the opening cysteine and the closing phenylalanine or tryptophan. The order of the fields is V gene, J gene, CDR3 protein.

TRBV4-2,TRBJ1-6,CASSRRPTGQNNSPLHF
TRBV12-2,TRBJ1-5,CASRLATSYGNQPQHF
TRBV5-1,TRBJ1-4,CASSLNRDRGPNTNEKLFF
TRBV28,TRBJ2-7,CASSLFSGGDYEQYF
TRBV27,TRBJ2-7,CASSLSAGPLGEQYF
TRBV29-1,TRBJ2-1,CSAQRTAIVGEQFF
TRBV3-1/TRBV3-2,TRBJ1-5,CASSQGGRGSNQPQHF
TRBV29-1,TRBJ2-1,CSVVDRGRVSEQFF
TRBV5-1,TRBJ1-2,CASSLDGEGYTF
TRBV13,TRBJ2-6,CASSTRTGAGANVLTF
TRBV7-9,TRBJ2-1,CASSAGTSSYNEQFF
TRBV5-5,TRBJ1-6,CASSQGEGYSPLHF
TRBV6-6,TRBJ2-5,CASSYMAAAGETQYF
TRBV5-4,TRBJ2-1,CASSLETLNEQFF
TRBV7-9,TRBJ1-6,CASSLIRGSSSPLHF
TRBV5-1,TRBJ2-7,CASSLGQGALDEQYF
TRBV19,TRBJ1-6,CASSIRDNNSPLHF
TRBV11-2,TRBJ1-2,CASSLSGGGYTF
TRBV9,TRBJ1-3,CASSIGGLRNTIYF
TRBV5-1,TRBJ2-4,CASSLGQGRKNIQYF
TRBV6-5,TRBJ2-6,CATESSGANVLTF
TRBV7-6,TRBJ2-2,CASSSTLGTGELFF
TRBV18,TRBJ2-7,CASSPPGSGTYEQYF
TRBV28,TRBJ2-7,CASTPLGRSSYEQYF
TRBV27,TRBJ2-1,CASSPIMYRGRNEQFF
TRBV10-3,TRBJ2-3,CAIRDSGVDTQYF
TRBV20-1,TRBJ2-7,CSANRAYEQYF
TRBV3-1/TRBV3-2,TRBJ2-1,CASSQIAGSYNEQFF
TRBV19,TRBJ1-1,CASSTAGTRGDTEAFF
TRBV6-1,TRBJ2-7,CASLGTGFGYEQYF
TRBV6-5,TRBJ2-5,CASNGLAARQETQYF
TRBV27,TRBJ1-6,CASSQGISPLHF
TRBV28,TRBJ1-1,CASSLQGLNAAFF
TRBV4-2,TRBJ1-6,CASSPGGGDSPLHF
TRBV28,TRBJ1-2,CASSGGYGYTF
TRBV30,TRBJ1-1,CAFRRGNTEAFF
TRBV10-3,TRBJ2-3,CAISESSGAYTQYF
TRBV14,TRBJ2-2,CASSQRYHMKPGLGENTGELFF
TRBV6-5,TRBJ1-2,CASSWDRYGYTF
TRBV6-5,TRBJ1-2,CATIGTGVIVYGYTF
TRBV2,TRBJ2-7,CASSESYYEQYF
TRBV7-2,TRBJ2-1,CASSSHQGRSPFF
TRBV7-9,TRBJ1-2,CASSLAIQFYGYTF
TRBV5-1,TRBJ1-1,CASSLQGILLNTEAFF
TRBV5-1,TRBJ2-2,CASSFGVRPLAGELFF
TRBV9,TRBJ2-7,CASSLRGGREQYF
TRBV11-2,TRBJ2-1,CASSLGENEQFF
TRBV5-5,TRBJ1-3,CASSSELRENTIYF
TRBV6-5,TRBJ1-3,CATGDRGNTIYF
TRBV11-1,TRBJ2-7,CASSLAGTGGPYEQYF
TRBV6-2/TRBV6-3,TRBJ2-3,CASSGPSTDTQYF
TRBV21-1,TRBJ1-3,CASSKDLGQGSHSGNTIYF
TRBV7-9,TRBJ2-7,CASSYGTGSSYEQYF
TRBV28,TRBJ2-1,CASNLGGVIYEQFF
TRBV5-1,TRBJ2-3,CASSLASSAYTDTQYF
TRBV28,TRBJ2-4,CASSLTSGGLAKNIQYF